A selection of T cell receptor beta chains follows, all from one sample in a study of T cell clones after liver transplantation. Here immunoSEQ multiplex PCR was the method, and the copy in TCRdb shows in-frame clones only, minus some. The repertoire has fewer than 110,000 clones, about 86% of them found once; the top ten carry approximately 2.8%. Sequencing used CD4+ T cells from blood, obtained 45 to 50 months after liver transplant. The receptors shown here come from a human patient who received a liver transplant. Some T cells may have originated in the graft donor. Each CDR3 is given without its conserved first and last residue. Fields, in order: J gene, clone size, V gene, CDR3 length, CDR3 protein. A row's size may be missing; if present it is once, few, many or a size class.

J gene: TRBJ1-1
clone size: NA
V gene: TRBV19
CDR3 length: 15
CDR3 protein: ASLVTGGLGMNTEAF

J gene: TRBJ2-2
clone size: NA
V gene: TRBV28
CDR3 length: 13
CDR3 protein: ASRGTSLQRGELF

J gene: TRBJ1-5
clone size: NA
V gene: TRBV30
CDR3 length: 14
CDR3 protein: AWSVSGTPKNQPQH

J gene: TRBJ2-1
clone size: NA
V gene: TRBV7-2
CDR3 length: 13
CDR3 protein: ASSFGGPRGGEQF

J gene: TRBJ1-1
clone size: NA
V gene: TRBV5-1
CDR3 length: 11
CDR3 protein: ASSWAGNTEAF

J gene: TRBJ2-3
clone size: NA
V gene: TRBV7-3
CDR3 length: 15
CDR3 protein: ASSLGASGRGTDTQY

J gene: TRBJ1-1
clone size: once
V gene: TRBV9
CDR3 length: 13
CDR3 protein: ASSRTTGMNTEAF

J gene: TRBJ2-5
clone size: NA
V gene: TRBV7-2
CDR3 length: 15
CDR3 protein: ASSPRSTSGRRETQY

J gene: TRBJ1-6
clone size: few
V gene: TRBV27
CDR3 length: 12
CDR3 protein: ASSLGTANSPLH

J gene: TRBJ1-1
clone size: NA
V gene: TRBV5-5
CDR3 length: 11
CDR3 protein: ASSLKGNSEAF

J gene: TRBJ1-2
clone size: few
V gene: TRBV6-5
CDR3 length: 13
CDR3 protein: ASSYQSTGGERYT

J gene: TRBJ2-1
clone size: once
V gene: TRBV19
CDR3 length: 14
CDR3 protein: ASTPTGQLIINEQF

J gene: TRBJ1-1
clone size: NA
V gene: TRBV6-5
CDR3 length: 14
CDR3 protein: ASSYSEGLGNTEAF

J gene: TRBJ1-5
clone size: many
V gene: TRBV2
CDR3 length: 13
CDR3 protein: ASSVGTASNQPQH

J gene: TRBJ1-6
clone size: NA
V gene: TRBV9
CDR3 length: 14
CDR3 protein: ASSVGGVPNNSPLH

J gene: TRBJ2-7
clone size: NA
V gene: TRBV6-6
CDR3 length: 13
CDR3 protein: ASSYSGTRSYEQY

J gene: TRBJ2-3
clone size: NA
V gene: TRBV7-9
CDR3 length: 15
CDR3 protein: ASSRTTAGGSTDTQY

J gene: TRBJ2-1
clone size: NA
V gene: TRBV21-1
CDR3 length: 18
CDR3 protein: ASSTPANSSAHPKYNEQF

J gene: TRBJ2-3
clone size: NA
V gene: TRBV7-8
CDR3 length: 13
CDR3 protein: ASSLAIGPTDTQY

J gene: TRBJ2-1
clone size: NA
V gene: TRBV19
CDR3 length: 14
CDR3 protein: ASRNSGRGSYNEQF

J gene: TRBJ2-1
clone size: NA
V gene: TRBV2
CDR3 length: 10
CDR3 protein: ASRVDSYEQF

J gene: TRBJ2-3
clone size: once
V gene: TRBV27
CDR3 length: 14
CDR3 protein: ASSLGTLSYTDTQY

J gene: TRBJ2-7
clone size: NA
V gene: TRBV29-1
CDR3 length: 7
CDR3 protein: SVSYEQY

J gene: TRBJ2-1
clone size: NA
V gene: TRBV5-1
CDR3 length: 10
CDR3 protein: ASSLGHYEQF

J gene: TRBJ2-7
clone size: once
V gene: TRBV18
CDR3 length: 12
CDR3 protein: ASSPSDGKLEQY

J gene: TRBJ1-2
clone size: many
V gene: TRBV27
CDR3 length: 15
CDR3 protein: ASSPMVGRRFGYGYT

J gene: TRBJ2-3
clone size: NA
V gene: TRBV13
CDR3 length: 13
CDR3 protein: ASTEGQLPTDTQY

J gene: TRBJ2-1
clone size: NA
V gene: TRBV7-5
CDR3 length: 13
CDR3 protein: VRSPRPETHNEQF